A single sample is the source of the 17 T cell receptor beta chains below, sequenced in a study of blood T cell repertoires in COVID-19. Generated by immunoSEQ multiplex PCR, the TCRdb table keeps only in-frame clones and is missing some. The data hold approximately 150,000 clones, with roughly nine tenths observed a single time. Sequenced input: peripheral blood. The receptors originated from a human donor in a cohort sampled during active COVID-19.

The CDR3 DNA reads as TGCGCCAGCAGCTTGAATCCAGGGGAAGCCTACGAGCAGTACTTC. Protein sequence: CASSLNPGEAYEQYF. This sequence joins TRBV5-1 and TRBJ2-7; possibly TRBD1 for D (6 bases). V was shortened by 1 base and J by 2 bases, with 13 bases between the two germline ends. Germline V gene sequence: CDR1 SGHRS, CDR2 YFSETQ. This CDR3 comprises 15 residues.

This chain links TRBV5-1 with TRBJ1-3, with D perhaps TRBD1 (5 bases). Germline lookup yields CDR1 SGHRS and CDR2 YFSETQ. V dropped 7 bases and J dropped 0 bases, with 17 bases sitting between them. The CDR3 is 16 residues long. The CDR3 loop is CASGNQGLGSGNTIYF. DNA of the CDR3: TGCGCCAGCGGAAATCAGGGTTTGGGCTCTGGAAACACCATATATTTT.

The rearrangement links TRBV5-1 to TRBJ2-2; 7 bases map to TRBD2. Germline CDR1 is SGHRS and CDR2 is YFSETQ. V shed 4 bases and J 0 bases; nucleotides not matched to a gene: 9. The CDR3 consists of 17 residues. The CDR3 loop is CASSPPGGITNTGELFF. The CDR3, as DNA: TGCGCCAGCAGCCCCCCCGGGGGGATTACGAACACCGGGGAGCTGTTTTTT.

The rearrangement joins TRBV13 to TRBJ2-3; 9 bases match TRBD1. This CDR3 has 15 residues. The junction had 3 bases not matched to a gene; V was cut back by 0 bases and J by 5 bases. The germline V gene has CDR1 PRHDT and CDR2 FYEKMQ (reference sequence). CDR3 sequence (DNA): TGTGCCAGCAGCTTAGGCGGGACAGGGCGAGATACGCAGTATTTT. Translated: CASSLGGTGRDTQYF.

The gene calls are TRBV11-3 and TRBJ1-6, with 9 nucleotides matching TRBD1. This CDR3 has 15 residues. The germline V gene has CDR1 SGHNT and CDR2 YENEEA. J was trimmed by 9 bases and V by 5 bases; bases with no gene match: 8. Here the CDR3 reads CASSPRTGEISPLHF. The CDR3, as DNA: TGTGCCAGCAGCCCCCGGACAGGGGAGATTTCACCCCTCCACTTT.

The CDR3 spells CASRDSHYGYTF. The CDR3 nucleotides are TGTGCCAGCCGGGACAGCCACTATGGCTACACCTTC. This chain joins TRBV28 and TRBJ1-2, with 7 positions matching TRBD1. V trimming: 8 bases; J trimming: 3 bases; junction bases outside the gene matches: 3. This CDR3 region has 12 residues. The germline CDR1 and CDR2 sequences are MDHEN and SYDVKM.

The chain links TRBV6-5 to TRBJ2-5; no clear D. The CDR3 contains 12 residues. Germline lookup yields CDR1 MNHEY and CDR2 SVGAGI. Trimming took 8 bases from V and 1 from J, leaving 8 bases between them. As DNA, the CDR3 is TGTGCCAGCGCGGTGCTCCAAGAGACCCAGTACTTC. Protein: CASAVLQETQYF.

The J gene is TRBJ1-1, the V gene TRBV6-5; weak D call: TRBD1 (6 bases). This CDR3 has 15 residues. The V and J ends lost 2 bases and 4 bases respectively, with 14 bases between them. Germline V gene data show CDR1 as MNHEY and CDR2 as SVGAGI. The DNA for the CDR3 is TGTGCCAGCAGTTACGGACAGACGGAGACCACTGAAGCTTTCTTT. Translation: CASSYGQTETTEAFF.

The chain is built from TRBV28 and TRBJ1-6; D unclear. Germline lookup yields CDR1 MDHEN and CDR2 SYDVKM. The V gene lost 5 bases and the J gene lost 15 bases, with 5 bases spanning the gap. The CDR3 has 9 amino acids. The CDR3 DNA follows: TGTGCCAGCAGTCGGGACCTCCACTTT. Translating it yields CASSRDLHF.

The chain uses TRBV11-1 and TRBJ2-7; 11 positions match TRBD2. CDR1 is SGHAT and CDR2 is FQDESV in the germline V gene (reference sequence). CDR3 length: 13 residues. V lost 5 bases, J lost 10 bases, and 7 bases stayed unmatched. The DNA of the CDR3 is TGTGCCAGCAGCCCCGCTAGCGGGAGGTCTCAGTACTTC. Translated, it gives CASSPASGRSQYF.

V and J are TRBV6-4 and TRBJ1-2; TRBD1 matches 7 bases. Trimming at V came to 0 bases and at J to 4 bases, leaving 2 bases not matched to a gene. The germline CDR1 and CDR2 sequences are MRHNA and SNTAGT. The CDR3 loop spans 14 amino acids. CDR3 coding DNA: TGTGCCAGCAGTGACTCACAGGGGATCTATGGCTACACCTTC. Residues: CASSDSQGIYGYTF.

V usage is TRBV28 and J usage is TRBJ2-2, with D possibly being TRBD1 (6 bases). The CDR3 is 16 amino acids. Trimming shortened V by 8 bases and J by 4 bases, and 20 bases separated the two germline ends. Germline V gives CDR1 MDHEN, CDR2 SYDVKM. CDR3 sequence reads: CASPQSTGKGTGELFF. In DNA form, the CDR3 reads TGTGCCAGCCCCCAGTCAACAGGGAAGGGCACCGGGGAGCTGTTTTTT.

V usage is TRBV7-9 and J usage is TRBJ2-1, with 10 nucleotides matching TRBD2. This CDR3 contains 15 residues. V was pared by 3 bases and J by 5 bases, with 4 bases of the junction left unmatched. Germline V gene lookup returns CDR1 SEHNR and CDR2 FQNEAQ (reference sequence). The CDR3 DNA sequence: TGTGCCAGCAGCTTTTCTAGCGGGAGTCACAATGAGCAGTTCTTC. Its protein product is CASSFSSGSHNEQFF.

This clone was found once. The genes are TRBV18 and TRBJ2-1; 8 nucleotides match TRBD1. With 2 bases clipped from V and 6 bases from J, the junction kept 6 bases outside the gene matches. The CDR3 runs to 15 residues. Looked up from germline, CDR1 is KGHSH and CDR2 is LQKENI. The CDR3, as DNA: TGTGCCAGCTCACCAGACGGGACAGGTATCAATGAGCAGTTCTTC. It codes for CASSPDGTGINEQFF.

V and J are TRBV6-1 and TRBJ1-6; D unresolved. Germline assignment: CDR1 MNHNS and CDR2 SASEGT. This CDR3 spans 14 amino acids. V was clipped by 0 bases and J by 13 bases, with 13 bases between them. CDR3 sequence (DNA): TGTGCCAGCAGTGAAGCGACTAGTGAGTCCCCCCTCCACTTT. It specifies CASSEATSESPLHF.

The rearrangement joins TRBV7-2 to TRBJ2-7; D ambiguous. CDR3 length equals 16 residues. V dropped 1 base and J dropped 2 bases, with 15 bases sitting between them. Germline values: CDR1 SGHTA, CDR2 FQGNSA. The CDR3 loop is CASSLVAQVQAYEQYF. As DNA, the CDR3 is TGTGCCAGCAGCTTAGTCGCGCAGGTCCAAGCCTACGAGCAGTACTTC.

The J gene is TRBJ2-6, the V gene TRBV27; D unresolved. The CDR3 has 15 amino acids. Germline-derived CDR1 and CDR2 are MNHEY and SMNVEV (reference sequence). Trimming took off 4 bases at V and 0 bases at J, with 7 bases between the two ends. In DNA, the CDR3 is TGTGCCAGCAGTTATAGTATCTCTGGGGCCAACGTCCTGACTTTC. Translated, it gives CASSYSISGANVLTF.